This TCR beta chain was recovered during a study of sequential checkpoint blockade in melanoma. Specified treatment: randomized to nivolumab then ipilimumab (arm A) or the reverse (arm B). Per germline, CDR1 MNHGY and CDR2 SAAAGT. The CDR3 spans 13 residues. V was shortened by 8 bases and J by 4 bases, with 12 bases between the two germline ends. The assay was immunoSEQ multiplex PCR, and TCRdb's table has in-frame clones only and misses some. The sample lists about 9,600 clones, less than 25% occurring once. The sequencing here drew on tumor tissue (inferred from file names), taken from a patient given nivolumab and ipilimumab in sequence. The gene calls are TRBV6-8 and TRBJ1-3; no definite D call. The clonotype was recovered from a human donor with melanoma. The CDR3 loop reads CASRSGMGNTIYF. In DNA, the CDR3 is TGTGCCAGCCGCTCGGGTATGGGAAACACCATATATTTT.